What follows describes a single T cell receptor beta chain. The record originates from a study of blood T cell repertoires in COVID-19. Assay: immunoSEQ multiplex PCR; the TCRdb copy retains only in-frame clones and omits some. The table shows 200,000 to 250,000 clones, with 70% to 90% occurring only once. Trimming cost V 6 bases and J 0 bases, with 5 bases left between them. The CDR3 has 12 residues. The Seattle site enrolled patients during active infection and followed them longitudinally. Specimen: peripheral blood. This sequence was found in a young man with COVID-19, enrolled during active disease. V and J are TRBV12-3 or TRBV12-4 and TRBJ1-2; D call uncertain. The CDR3 here is CASSQANYGYTF. In DNA, the CDR3 is TGTGCCAGCAGCCAGGCTAACTATGGCTACACCTTC.